The source of this T cell receptor beta chain is a study of OX40 agonist ivuxolimab in advanced cancers. Findings of the study overall: Also showing low normalized T-cell clonal expansion were some of the nonresponders.

Only in-frame clones appear in the TCRdb table, and some are missing; sequencing was by immunoSEQ multiplex PCR. The sample shows about 92,000 clones, 84% of them seen only once. A remark on this clone: Its antigen remains unidentified.

The cohort excluded patients with autoimmune disease history or systemic immunosuppression. This TCR derives from an adult with an advanced solid tumor such as melanoma, head and neck, liver or kidney cancer. The sequencing here drew on CD4+ or CD8+ T cells sorted from blood, taken in a trial of the OX40 agonist ivuxolimab.

CDR3 sequence (DNA): TGTGCCAGCAGTGAATTGCAGACTAGCAATCAGCCCCAGCATTTT. Its protein is CASSELQTSNQPQHF. The chain has TRBV2 and TRBJ1-5; D unresolved. V gave up 2 bases and J gave up 0 bases, with 8 bases separating them. CDR1 SNHLY and CDR2 FYNNEI come from the germline V gene. The CDR3 is made up of 15 amino acids. Drawing the rest from reference TRBV2 and TRBJ1-5, the complete variable domain is EPEVTQTPSHQVTQMGQEVILRCVPISNHLYFYWYRQILGQKVEFLVSFYNNEISEKSEIFDDQFSVERPDGSNFTLKIRSTKLEDSAMYFCASSELQTSNQPQHFGDGTRLSIL.